These 18 T cell receptor beta chains were all obtained from the same sample, sequenced in a study of shared clonotypes between healthy human individuals. The repertoire was sequenced with immunoSEQ multiplex PCR; TCRdb's copy has only in-frame clones and lacks some. The sample carries 2 million to 3 million clones, around nine tenths recorded once. Specimen: naive CD4+ T cells sorted from blood. The subset denotes: CD45RA+ positively selected. The receptors derive from a man younger than 35 in good health.

V usage is TRBV19 and J usage is TRBJ1-4; D ambiguous. V lost 3 bases to trimming and J lost 0 bases, with 20 bases between them. Germline V CDR1 and CDR2: LNHDA, SQIVND (reference sequence). The CDR3 totals 19 residues. CDR3 region: CASSMRGKALTATNEKLFF. The CDR3, as DNA: TGTGCCAGTAGTATGCGTGGTAAGGCCCTTACGGCAACTAATGAAAAACTGTTTTTT. The full variable domain, with the rest looked up from reference TRBV19 and TRBJ1-4, is DGGITQSPKYLFRKEGQNVTLSCEQNLNHDAMYWYRQDPGQGLRLIYYSQIVNDFQKGDIAEGYSVSREKKESFPLTVTSAQKNPTAFYLCASSMRGKALTATNEKLFFGSGTQLSVL.

This clone was detected only a few times. Other nucleotide sequences in the sample specify the same CDR3. The V gene is TRBV29-1, the J gene TRBJ2-7; no clear D gene. The germline gives CDR1 SQVTM, CDR2 ANQGSEA. Trimming cost V 4 bases and J 1 base, with 5 bases left between them. The CDR3 is made up of 11 amino acids. The CDR3 region has the DNA TGCAGCGTTGGCGAGTCCTACGAGCAGTACTTC. Protein: CSVGESYEQYF.

V and J are TRBV18 and TRBJ1-5; perhaps TRBD1 as D (5 bases). CDR1 KGHSH and CDR2 LQKENI come from the germline V gene. Between the trimmed V and J ends, which lost 6 bases and 4 bases, there was a span of 19 bases. The CDR3 has 16 residues. The chain's CDR3 is CASSPGTPRVNQPQHF. CDR3 coding DNA: TGTGCCAGCTCTCCCGGGACGCCGAGAGTAAATCAGCCCCAGCATTTT.

This clone was picked up one time. The rearrangement links TRBV19 to TRBJ2-3; a possible D gene is TRBD1 (5 bases). The CDR3 consists of 15 residues. V lost 1 base, J lost 5 bases, and 13 bases lay in between. Germline-derived CDR1 and CDR2 are LNHDA and SQIVND (reference sequence). CDR3 sequence (DNA): TGTGCCAGTAGTATAGGGGGCGGTTCGATAGATACGCAGTATTTT. Amino acid sequence: CASSIGGGSIDTQYF.

The rearrangement joins TRBV19 to TRBJ1-5, with unresolved D. V was clipped by 4 bases and J by 7 bases, with 11 bases between them. From germline, CDR1 is LNHDA and CDR2 SQIVND (reference sequence). The CDR3 totals 13 residues. CDR3 residues: CASSTVLGQPQHF. In DNA form, the CDR3 reads TGTGCCAGTAGTACAGTACTTGGCCAGCCCCAGCATTTT.

The chain employs TRBV19 and TRBJ2-7; 7 positions match TRBD1. CDR1 and CDR2 (germline): LNHDA, SQIVND (reference sequence). The CDR3 has 12 amino acids. Unmatched junction bases numbered 5, after V lost 9 bases and J lost 3 bases. CDR3 sequence reads: CASRDRSYEQYF. The DNA for the CDR3 is TGTGCCAGCCGGGACAGAAGCTACGAGCAGTACTTC.

The chain links TRBV4-2 to TRBJ1-1; D is ambiguous. There are 12 residues in the CDR3. Trimming pared 3 bases from V and 13 bases from J, leaving 15 bases between. Germline values: CDR1 LGHNA, CDR2 YNFKEQ. In nucleotides, the CDR3 is TGTGCCAGCAGCCAGACCGGCCTTCAGGTTTTCTTT. As protein: CASSQTGLQVFF.

The J gene is TRBJ1-1, the V gene TRBV5-1; D unresolved. Germline CDR1 reads SGHRS; CDR2 reads YFSETQ. Trimming took off 1 base at V and 0 bases at J, with 7 bases between the two ends. The CDR3 length is 14 residues. CDR3 region: CASSLQTVNTEAFF. The DNA of the CDR3 is TGCGCCAGCAGCTTGCAAACGGTGAACACTGAAGCTTTCTTT.

V usage is TRBV5-1 and J usage is TRBJ1-3, with D possibly matching TRBD1 (5 bases). This CDR3 has 17 residues. Deletions cut 4 bases from V and 0 bases from J, with 17 bases between. Germline assignment: CDR1 SGHRS and CDR2 YFSETQ. The CDR3 region is CASSLGTRLSSGNTIYF. In DNA, the CDR3 is TGCGCCAGCAGCCTGGGGACGCGTCTCAGCTCTGGAAACACCATATATTTT.

This CDR3 is CASRLGVYGYTF. Written as DNA, the CDR3 is TGCGCCAGCAGACTGGGAGTCTATGGCTACACCTTC. The chain recombines TRBV5-1 with TRBJ1-2; no clear D. V lost 5 bases, J lost 4 bases, and 9 bases lay in between. CDR1 and CDR2 (germline): SGHRS, YFSETQ. This CDR3 has 12 amino acids. Drawing the rest from reference TRBV5-1 and TRBJ1-2, the complete variable domain is KAGVTQTPRYLIKTRGQQVTLSCSPISGHRSVSWYQQTPGQGLQFLFEYFSETQRNKGNFPGRFSGRQFSNSRSEMNVSTLELGDSALYLCASRLGVYGYTFGSGTRLTVV.

The chain joins TRBV25-1 to TRBJ1-2; no clear D. The germline CDR1 and CDR2 sequences are MGHDK and SYGVNS. This CDR3 has 12 amino acids. V was pared by 5 bases and J by 8 bases, with 12 bases between. The CDR3 nucleotides read TGTGCCAGCAGTTACGAGGGTGGGGGCTACACCTTC. Translating it yields CASSYEGGGYTF.

This sequence joins TRBV28 and TRBJ1-1; D gene unclear. V lost 5 bases and J lost 5, with 9 bases in between. Germline loops: CDR1 MDHEN, CDR2 SYDVKM. This CDR3 contains 12 residues. CDR3: CASSPINTEAFF. The CDR3 DNA is TGTGCCAGCAGTCCGATAAATACTGAAGCTTTCTTT.

V is TRBV5-1 and J is TRBJ1-2; 12 bases match TRBD1. The V segment lost 3 bases and the J segment 2 bases; nucleotides outside the gene matches: 2. The CDR3 consists of 15 residues. Germline lookup yields CDR1 SGHRS and CDR2 YFSETQ. The CDR3 region has the DNA TGCGCCAGCAGCTGGGACAGGGGGCCGAACTATGGCTACACCTTC. It encodes CASSWDRGPNYGYTF.

The chain combines TRBV9 with TRBJ2-2; TRBD1 agrees at 7 bases. J was trimmed by 3 bases and V by 0 bases; bases with no gene match: 5. Germline V CDR1 and CDR2: SGDLS, YYNGEE. This CDR3 region has 16 residues. CDR3 nucleotide sequence: TGTGCCAGCAGCGTAGAGGGGGCGAAGTACACCGGGGAGCTGTTTTTT. This gives the protein CASSVEGAKYTGELFF.

This rearrangement joins TRBV6-5 to TRBJ2-7, with D perhaps TRBD1 or TRBD2 (5 bases each). Trimming cost V 2 bases and J 9 bases, with 20 bases left between them. Germline lookup yields CDR1 MNHEY and CDR2 SVGAGI. The CDR3 has 15 amino acids. CDR3 sequence (DNA): TGTGCCAGCAGTTACCTGGGACGGAGTTACGATGGGCAGTACTTC. Translated: CASSYLGRSYDGQYF.

This clone was recorded a few times. The chain joins TRBV14 to TRBJ1-1; possibly TRBD1 for D (6 bases). Trimming pared 4 bases from V and 3 bases from J, leaving 18 bases between. Germline CDR1 and CDR2: SGHDN and FVKESK. The CDR3 is 16 amino acids. In DNA, the CDR3 is TGTGCCAGCAGCCCGATCCGGCCCCACAGGGACACTGAAGCTTTCTTT. Translation: CASSPIRPHRDTEAFF.

The chain is built from TRBV2 and TRBJ2-4; D is ambiguous. The CDR3 covers 15 residues. In germline, CDR1 is SNHLY, CDR2 FYNNEI. Trimming cost V 5 bases and J 2 bases, with 13 bases left between them. The CDR3 region is CASSLIGVTKNIQYF. CDR3 sequence (DNA): TGTGCCAGCAGTCTTATTGGGGTCACCAAAAACATTCAGTACTTC.

The chain recombines TRBV2 with TRBJ1-1; D gene unclear. Germline lookup yields CDR1 SNHLY and CDR2 FYNNEI. CDR3 length: 13 residues. The V and J ends lost 3 bases and 5 bases respectively, with 10 bases between them. CDR3 in amino acids: CASSEEIGTEAFF. The CDR3 DNA sequence: TGTGCCAGCAGTGAGGAGATTGGGACTGAAGCTTTCTTT.